The 23 T cell receptor beta chains in this list originate from one sample, sequenced in a study of monozygotic twins with cystic fibrosis listed by TCRdb under 2021. Libraries were constructed by the immunoSEQ multiplex PCR assay. TCRdb stores this immuneACCESS table with in-frame sequences only. Part of the clones is absent; in the studies checked, under half of the shortfall reflects unresolved V genes, and no reason is known for the rest. The sample table holds tens of thousands of clones, of which 95% to 98% were seen once. The ten largest clonotypes hold roughly 0.15% of the sample. Sequenced sample: blood. These receptors all stem from a girl aged 5-17 years with cystic fibrosis.

The chain joins TRBV27 to TRBJ2-1, with a weak D call TRBD2 (6 bases). Germline CDR1 reads MNHEY; CDR2 reads SMNVEV (reference sequence). The length of the CDR3 is 12 residues. Trimming removed 5 bases at V and 5 bases at J, with 7 bases between. The CDR3 DNA is TGTGCCAGCAGTAGGACTAACAATGAGCAGTTCTTC. It is translated as CASSRTNNEQFF.

The rearrangement joins TRBV5-1 to TRBJ1-1; D is perhaps TRBD1 (5 bases). V lost 0 bases, J lost 5 bases, and 11 bases lay in between. CDR1 is SGHRS and CDR2 is YFSETQ in the germline V gene. This CDR3 region has 14 residues. The CDR3 sequence is CASSLVDGHTEAFF. CDR3 bases: TGCGCCAGCAGCTTGGTGGACGGACATACTGAAGCTTTCTTT. Variable domain in full (rest from reference TRBV5-1 and TRBJ1-1): KAGVTQTPRYLIKTRGQQVTLSCSPISGHRSVSWYQQTPGQGLQFLFEYFSETQRNKGNFPGRFSGRQFSNSRSEMNVSTLELGDSALYLCASSLVDGHTEAFFGQGTRLTVV.

This chain links TRBV6-1 with TRBJ2-3; D may be TRBD1 (6 bases). The CDR3 contains 13 residues. The germline V gene has CDR1 MNHNS and CDR2 SASEGT. Trimming removed 8 bases at V and 1 base at J, with 10 bases between. The DNA for the CDR3 is TGTGCCAGCGGGGCAGGGGGCACAGATACGCAGTATTTT. Encoded protein: CASGAGGTDTQYF.

The chain has TRBV9 and TRBJ2-3, with D unclear. This CDR3 has 13 residues. Trimming pared 2 bases from V and 6 bases from J, leaving 10 bases between. Germline CDR1 is SGDLS and CDR2 is YYNGEE. CDR3 residues: CASSVTVGDTQYF. CDR3 coding DNA: TGTGCCAGCAGCGTGACCGTGGGCGATACGCAGTATTTT. Variable domain in full (rest from reference TRBV9 and TRBJ2-3): DSGVTQTPKHLITATGQRVTLRCSPRSGDLSVYWYQQSLDQGLQFLIQYYNGEERAKGNILERFSAQQFPDLHSELNLSSLELGDSALYFCASSVTVGDTQYFGPGTRLTVL.

The CDR3 protein is CASSVSDRFTGYTF. The CDR3 DNA is TGTGCCAGCAGCGTATCTGACAGGTTTACGGGCTACACCTTC. This sequence joins TRBV2 and TRBJ1-2; D perhaps matches TRBD1 (6 bases). This CDR3 is 14 amino acids long. The germline gives CDR1 SNHLY, CDR2 FYNNEI. Deletions cut 6 bases from V and 8 bases from J, with 19 bases between.

The chain links TRBV19 to TRBJ2-4; TRBD2 aligns across 11 bases. Per germline, CDR1 LNHDA and CDR2 SQIVND (reference sequence). V shed 1 base, J shed 9 bases, and the junction held 11 bases outside the gene matches. CDR3 length equals 17 residues. As DNA, the CDR3 is TGTGCCAGTAGTATAGCCCGACTAGCGGGACTGGGGGCCATTCAGTACTTC. Translated: CASSIARLAGLGAIQYF.

The chain is built from TRBV7-9 and TRBJ2-1; D is ambiguous. This CDR3 spans 16 amino acids. Germline V gives CDR1 SEHNR, CDR2 FQNEAQ (reference sequence). V lost 2 bases, J lost 0 bases, and 11 bases lay in between. The CDR3 region is CASSLTQPSSYNEQFF. The CDR3 nucleotides are TGTGCCAGCAGCTTAACACAGCCGAGCTCCTACAATGAGCAGTTCTTC.

J is TRBJ2-1 and V is TRBV5-1; no definite D call. V dropped 0 bases and J dropped 4 bases, with 17 bases sitting between them. The CDR3 sequence is 17 residues long. Germline V CDR1 and CDR2: SGHRS, YFSETQ. The CDR3 coding sequence is TGCGCCAGCAGCTTGGAAGGTAGGATAGGAATATACAATGAGCAGTTCTTC. Its translation: CASSLEGRIGIYNEQFF. The variable domain in full, completed from reference TRBV5-1 and TRBJ2-1, reads KAGVTQTPRYLIKTRGQQVTLSCSPISGHRSVSWYQQTPGQGLQFLFEYFSETQRNKGNFPGRFSGRQFSNSRSEMNVSTLELGDSALYLCASSLEGRIGIYNEQFFGPGTRLTVL.

This chain uses TRBV21-1 with TRBJ2-7; the table calls TRBD2, which could not be checked here. TRBV21-1 represents a pseudogene. The CDR3 is 14 amino acids. The CDR3 sequence: CASSLKTNCRGRYF. DNA of the CDR3: TGTGCCAGCAGCTTAAAAACAAACTGCCGAGGCCGGTACTTC.

This sequence joins TRBV14 and TRBJ1-6; D unclear. V dropped 2 bases and J dropped 11 bases, with 10 bases sitting between them. The CDR3 covers 13 residues. Germline V CDR1 and CDR2: SGHDN, FVKESK. This CDR3 is CASSQNALTPLHF. In DNA, the CDR3 is TGTGCCAGCAGCCAAAATGCGCTGACACCCCTCCACTTT.

This clone has a handful of counts. The J gene is TRBJ1-5, the V gene TRBV5-4, with a tentative D call TRBD1 (5 bases). CDR3 length equals 14 residues. Trimming pared 9 bases from V and 7 bases from J, leaving 20 bases between. Per the germline V gene, CDR1 is SGHNT and CDR2 is YYREEE (reference sequence). CDR3 sequence reads: CATAVWGIGQPQHF. The CDR3 region has the DNA TGTGCCACCGCGGTTTGGGGGATAGGACAGCCCCAGCATTTT.

The chain carries TRBV28 and TRBJ1-5; 8 positions agree with TRBD1. V shed 10 bases, J shed 5 bases, and the junction held 10 bases outside the gene matches. Germline CDR1 MDHEN, CDR2 SYDVKM. There are 14 residues in the CDR3. Here the CDR3 DNA reads TGTGCCACCCAGGGGACAGGCTCTCATCAGCCCCAGCATTTT. This gives the protein CATQGTGSHQPQHF. Complete variable domain (other parts from reference TRBV28 and TRBJ1-5): DVKVTQSSRYLVKRTGEKVFLECVQDMDHENMFWYRQDPGLGLRLIYFSYDVKMKEKGDIPEGYSVSREKKERFSLILESASTNQTSMYLCATQGTGSHQPQHFGDGTRLSIL.

This chain connects TRBV25-1 to TRBJ2-5; D is undetermined. Looked up from germline, CDR1 is MGHDK and CDR2 is SYGVNS. The ends were cut back, 1 base at V and 5 bases at J, with 5 bases in the middle. The CDR3 consists of 12 residues. CDR3: CASSESWETQYF. The CDR3, as DNA: TGTGCCAGCAGTGAATCGTGGGAGACCCAGTACTTC.

The chain is built from TRBV2 and TRBJ1-2; 10 nucleotides match TRBD1. The ends lost 7 bases at V and 6 bases at J; junction bases unmatched: 11. The CDR3 contains 15 residues. Germline loops: CDR1 SNHLY, CDR2 FYNNEI. The DNA for the CDR3 is TGTGCCAGCACCTCTCGGACAGGGGGAGGAGATGGCTACACCTTC. Translation gives CASTSRTGGGDGYTF.

The chain is built from TRBV4-3 and TRBJ2-5, with 7 bases that match TRBD2. Trimming at V came to 0 bases and at J to 4 bases, leaving 14 bases not matched to a gene. Germline CDR1 LGHNA, CDR2 YSLEER. The CDR3 runs 18 residues. In DNA, the CDR3 is TGCGCCAGCAGCCAAGATGGGCAGGGCCTAGCGGAGGCAGAGACCCAGTACTTC. Protein: CASSQDGQGLAEAETQYF.

Only one count was recorded for this clone. The chain uses TRBV6-5 and TRBJ1-1; D not certain. V lost 0 bases and J lost 1, with 3 bases in between. This CDR3 spans 13 amino acids. Germline loops: CDR1 MNHEY, CDR2 SVGAGI. CDR3 DNA: TGTGCCAGCAGTTACTCGAAGAACACTGAAGCTTTCTTT. Its translation: CASSYSKNTEAFF.

In this sample, this clone turned up once. The rearrangement uses TRBV7-6 and TRBJ2-3; perhaps TRBD1 as D (5 bases). Germline CDR1 is SGHVS and CDR2 is FNYEAQ. Trimming cost V 1 base and J 10 bases, with 9 bases left between them. The CDR3 extends over 12 amino acids. The CDR3 loop reads CASSLGGGSQYF. CDR3 in DNA: TGTGCCAGCAGCTTAGGGGGCGGCTCGCAGTATTTT.

The chain has TRBV15 and TRBJ2-7, with no clear D. Germline CDR1 and CDR2: LNHNV and YYDKDF (reference sequence). V lost 6 bases and J lost 3, with 3 bases in between. The CDR3 runs to 10 residues. CDR3 sequence reads: CATSYYEQYV. The CDR3 DNA reads as TGTGCCACCAGTTACTACGAGCAGTACGTC.

The chain has TRBV6-1 and TRBJ1-4, with TRBD1 matching 7 bases. Per the germline V gene, CDR1 is MNHNS and CDR2 is SASEGT. CDR3 length equals 14 residues. The trim removed 6 bases at V and 2 bases at J, leaving 3 bases unmatched. The CDR3 sequence is CASRRGQTNEKLFF. The DNA of the CDR3 is TGTGCCAGCAGGAGGGGACAGACTAATGAAAAACTGTTTTTT.

The chain carries TRBV19 and TRBJ1-1; D gene unclear. The CDR3 consists of 12 residues. CDR1 and CDR2 from the germline V gene are LNHDA and SQIVND (reference sequence). V shed 3 bases and J shed 11 bases, with 13 bases lying between them. The CDR3 reads CASSIKVGNAFF. The CDR3 DNA follows: TGTGCCAGTAGTATTAAGGTGGGGAACGCTTTCTTT.

J is TRBJ2-5 and V is TRBV6-6; tentatively, D is TRBD2 (5 bases). This CDR3 region has 14 residues. Per germline, CDR1 MNHNY and CDR2 SVGAGI (reference sequence). V was shortened by 6 bases and J by 5 bases, with 16 bases between the two germline ends. The DNA of the CDR3 is TGTGCCAGCAGCCCTGAGGGTCTGCGCGAGACCCAGTACTTC. Translation gives CASSPEGLRETQYF.

This chain connects TRBV7-8 to TRBJ1-3; 8 bases map to TRBD1. CDR1 and CDR2 from the germline V gene are SGHVS and FQNEAQ. V was clipped by 5 bases and J by 0 bases; unmatched bases: 9. The CDR3 is 17 amino acids. As DNA, the CDR3 is TGTGCCAGCAGCCCAGGACAGGGACCCATCTCTGGAAACACCATATATTTT. Translation: CASSPGQGPISGNTIYF.

This chain connects TRBV7-9 to TRBJ2-1; D perhaps matches TRBD2 (5 bases). The V end lost 5 bases, the J end lost 1 base, and 9 bases lay between the germline ends. Germline V gene data show CDR1 as SEHNR and CDR2 as FQNEAQ (reference sequence). This CDR3 has 14 residues. CDR3 in DNA: TGTGCCAGCAGCGTCGGGGTATCCTACAATGAGCAGTTCTTC. Protein product: CASSVGVSYNEQFF.